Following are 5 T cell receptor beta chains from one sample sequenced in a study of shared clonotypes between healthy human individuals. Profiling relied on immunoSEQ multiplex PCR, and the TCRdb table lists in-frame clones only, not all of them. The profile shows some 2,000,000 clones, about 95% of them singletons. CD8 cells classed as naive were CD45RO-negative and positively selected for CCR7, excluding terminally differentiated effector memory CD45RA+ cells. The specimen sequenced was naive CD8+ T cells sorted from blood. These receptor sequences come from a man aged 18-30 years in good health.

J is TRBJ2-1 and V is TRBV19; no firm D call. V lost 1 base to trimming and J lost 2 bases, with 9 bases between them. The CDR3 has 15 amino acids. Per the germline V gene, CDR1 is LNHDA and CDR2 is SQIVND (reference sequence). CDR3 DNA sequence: TGTGCCAGTAGTATAGCGGCAGCCACCTACAATGAGCAGTTCTTC. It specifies CASSIAAATYNEQFF.

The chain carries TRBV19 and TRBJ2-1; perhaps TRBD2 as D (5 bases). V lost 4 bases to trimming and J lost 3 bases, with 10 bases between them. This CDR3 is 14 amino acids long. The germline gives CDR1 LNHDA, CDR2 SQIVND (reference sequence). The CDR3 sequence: CASSNGGLYNEQFF. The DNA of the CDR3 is TGTGCCAGTAGTAATGGCGGGCTCTACAATGAGCAGTTCTTC.

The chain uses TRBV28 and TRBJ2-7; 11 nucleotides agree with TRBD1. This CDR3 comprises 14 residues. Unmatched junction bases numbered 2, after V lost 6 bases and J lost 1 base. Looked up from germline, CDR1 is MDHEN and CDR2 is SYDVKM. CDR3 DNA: TGTGCCAGCAGGGGGGACAGGGGGTCCTACGAGCAGTACTTC. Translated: CASRGDRGSYEQYF.

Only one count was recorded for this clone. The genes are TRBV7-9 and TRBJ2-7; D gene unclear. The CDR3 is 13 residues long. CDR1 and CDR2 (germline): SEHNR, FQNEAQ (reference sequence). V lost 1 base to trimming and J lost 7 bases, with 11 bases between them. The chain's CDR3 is CASSLGPDQEQYF. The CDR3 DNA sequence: TGTGCCAGCAGCTTAGGTCCGGACCAAGAGCAGTACTTC. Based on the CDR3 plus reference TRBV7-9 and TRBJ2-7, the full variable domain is DTGVSQNPRHKITKRGQNVTFRCDPISEHNRLYWYRQTLGQGPEFLTYFQNEAQLEKSRLLSDRFSAERPKGSFSTLEIQRTEQGDSAMYLCASSLGPDQEQYFGPGTRLTVT.

DNA of the CDR3: TGTGCCAGCAGCCCGTCGGGCACCGGGGAGCTGTTTTTT. The encoded protein is CASSPSGTGELFF. V and J are TRBV7-2 and TRBJ2-2; D gene uncertain. The CDR3 runs to 13 residues. Deletions cut 5 bases from V and 4 bases from J, with 8 bases between. CDR1 and CDR2 from the germline V gene are SGHTA and FQGNSA. Combining the CDR3 with reference TRBV7-2 and TRBJ2-2 gives the whole variable domain GAGVSQSPSNKVTEKGKDVELRCDPISGHTALYWYRQSLGQGLEFLIYFQGNSAPDKSGLPSDRFSAERTGGSVSTLTIQRTQQEDSAVYLCASSPSGTGELFFGEGSRLTVL.